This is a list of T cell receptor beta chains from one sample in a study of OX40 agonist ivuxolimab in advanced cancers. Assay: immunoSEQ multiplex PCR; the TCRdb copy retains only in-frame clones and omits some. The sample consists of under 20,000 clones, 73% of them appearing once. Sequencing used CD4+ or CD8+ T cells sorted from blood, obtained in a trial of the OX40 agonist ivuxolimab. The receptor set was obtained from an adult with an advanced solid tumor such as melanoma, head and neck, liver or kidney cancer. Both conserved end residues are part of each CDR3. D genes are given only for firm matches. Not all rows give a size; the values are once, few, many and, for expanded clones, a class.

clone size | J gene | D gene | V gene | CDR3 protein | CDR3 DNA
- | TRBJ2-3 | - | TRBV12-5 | CASGFIDTQYF | TGTGCTAGTGGTTTTATAGATACGCAGTATTTT
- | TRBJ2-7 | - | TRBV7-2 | CASSFGGSSYEQYF | TGTGCCAGCAGCTTCGGGGGTTCTTCCTACGAGCAGTACTTC
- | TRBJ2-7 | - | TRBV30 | CAWVGDLPSYEQYF | TGTGCCTGGGTCGGAGACCTCCCCTCCTACGAGCAGTACTTC
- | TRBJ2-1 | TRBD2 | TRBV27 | CATIAGGSNEQFF | TGTGCCACTATAGCGGGAGGTTCCAATGAGCAGTTCTTC
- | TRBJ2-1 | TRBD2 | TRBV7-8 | CASSSSGRGDNEQFF | TGTGCCAGCAGCTCCAGCGGGAGAGGCGACAATGAGCAGTTCTTC
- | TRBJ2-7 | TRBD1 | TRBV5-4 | CASSLDGTAYEQYF | TGTGCCAGCAGCTTGGACGGGACAGCCTACGAGCAGTACTTC
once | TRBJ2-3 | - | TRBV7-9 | CASSSPGVSTDTQYF | TGTGCCAGCAGTTCCCCCGGGGTTAGCACAGATACGCAGTATTTT
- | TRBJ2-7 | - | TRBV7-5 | CARSPRGGRTSGGPAYEQYF | TGTGCCAGAAGCCCCCGCGGTGGGAGGACTAGCGGGGGGCCGGCCTACGAGCAGTACTTC
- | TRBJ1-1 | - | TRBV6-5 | CASSYFSNTEAFF | TGTGCCAGCAGTTACTTCTCGAACACTGAAGCTTTCTTT
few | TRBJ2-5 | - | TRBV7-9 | CASSFGRGETQYF | TGTGCCAGCAGCTTTGGCCGGGGAGAGACCCAGTACTTC
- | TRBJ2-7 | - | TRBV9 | CASSFSGSYEQYF | TGTGCCAGCAGCTTCAGCGGCTCCTACGAGCAGTACTTC
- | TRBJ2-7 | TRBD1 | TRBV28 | CASSQGAAGYEQYF | TGTGCCAGCAGCCAGGGGGCCGCTGGGTACGAGCAGTACTTC
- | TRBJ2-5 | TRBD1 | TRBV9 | CASSVADRGLAVAQETQYF | TGTGCCAGCAGCGTAGCGGACAGGGGGCTAGCGGTTGCCCAAGAGACCCAGTACTTC
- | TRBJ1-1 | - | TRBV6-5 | CASSYRGWDTEAFF | TGTGCCAGCAGTTACCGCGGTTGGGACACTGAAGCTTTCTTT
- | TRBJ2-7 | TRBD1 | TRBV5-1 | CASSFTQGAGEQYF | TGCGCCAGCAGCTTTACTCAGGGGGCGGGGGAGCAGTACTTC
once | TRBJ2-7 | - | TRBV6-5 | CASALGGEQYF | TGTGCCAGCGCCTTAGGGGGGGAGCAGTACTTC
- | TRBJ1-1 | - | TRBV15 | CATSRGGTANTEAFF | TGTGCCACCAGCAGAGGAGGGACGGCGAACACTGAAGCTTTCTTT
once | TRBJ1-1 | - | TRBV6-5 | CASSYSGRTEAFF | TGTGCCAGCAGTTACTCGGGTAGAACTGAAGCTTTCTTT
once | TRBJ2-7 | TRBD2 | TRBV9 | CASSGEGYEQYF | TGTGCCAGCAGCGGGGAGGGGTACGAGCAGTACTTC
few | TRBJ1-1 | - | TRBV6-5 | CASSYLEGDTEAFF | TGTGCCAGCAGTTACTTGGAAGGGGACACTGAAGCTTTCTTT
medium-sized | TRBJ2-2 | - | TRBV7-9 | CASSPTENTGELFF | TGTGCCAGCAGCCCGACTGAGAACACCGGGGAGCTGTTTTTT
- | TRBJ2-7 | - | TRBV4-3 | CASSPDEGPYEQYF | TGCGCCAGCAGCCCCGACGAGGGACCCTACGAGCAGTACTTC
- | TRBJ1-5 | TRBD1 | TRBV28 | CASSLATPGQGNQPQHF | TGTGCCAGCAGTTTAGCCACCCCGGGACAGGGCAATCAGCCCCAGCATTTT
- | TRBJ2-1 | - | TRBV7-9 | CASSLGQMGEQFF | TGTGCCAGCAGCTTGGGCCAAATGGGTGAGCAGTTCTTC
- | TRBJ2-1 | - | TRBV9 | CASSVSLGADYNEQFF | TGTGCCAGCAGCGTCTCCCTAGGGGCGGACTACAATGAGCAGTTCTTC
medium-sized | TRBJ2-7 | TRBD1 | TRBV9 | CASSVGQGINEQYF | TGTGCCAGCAGCGTAGGACAGGGGATCAACGAGCAGTACTTC
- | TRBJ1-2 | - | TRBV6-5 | CASSYDGLYGYTF | TGTGCCAGCAGTTACGACGGTCTCTATGGCTACACCTTC
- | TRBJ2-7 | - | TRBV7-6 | CASSLDPVSYEQYF | TGTGCCAGCAGCTTAGACCCGGTCTCCTACGAGCAGTACTTC
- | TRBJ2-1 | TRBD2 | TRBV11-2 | CASSPAGGYNEQFF | TGTGCCAGCAGCCCGGCGGGAGGGTACAATGAGCAGTTCTTC
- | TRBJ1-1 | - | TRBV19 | CASRILDGPDTEAFF | TGTGCCAGTAGAATCCTAGACGGGCCGGACACTGAAGCTTTCTTT
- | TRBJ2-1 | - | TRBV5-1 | CASSLEDHYNEQFF | TGCGCCAGCAGCTTGGAGGACCACTACAATGAGCAGTTCTTC
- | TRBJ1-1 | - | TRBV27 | CASSFTGMGTEAFF | TGTGCCAGCAGTTTTACAGGGATGGGCACTGAAGCTTTCTTT
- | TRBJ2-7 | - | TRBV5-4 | CASSLGASPYEQYF | TGTGCCAGCAGCTTGGGGGCTTCCCCCTACGAGCAGTACTTC
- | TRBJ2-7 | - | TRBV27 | CASRPQGGPYEQYF | TGTGCCAGCAGACCCCAGGGTGGACCATACGAGCAGTACTTC
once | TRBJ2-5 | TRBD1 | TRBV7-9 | CASSWDSLQETQYF | TGTGCCAGCAGCTGGGACAGCCTCCAAGAGACCCAGTACTTC
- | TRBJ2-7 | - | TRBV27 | CASSFGTGSSYEQYF | TGTGCCAGCAGTTTTGGAACAGGGAGCTCCTACGAGCAGTACTTC
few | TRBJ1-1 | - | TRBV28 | CASSLGNTEAFF | TGTGCCAGCAGTTTAGGGAACACTGAAGCTTTCTTT
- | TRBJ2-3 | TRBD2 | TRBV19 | CASSIRASGSTDTQYF | TGTGCCAGTAGTATTCGTGCTAGCGGGAGCACAGATACGCAGTATTTT
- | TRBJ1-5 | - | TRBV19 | CASSPWAWSHQPQHF | TGTGCCAGTAGTCCCTGGGCTTGGAGTCATCAGCCCCAGCATTTT
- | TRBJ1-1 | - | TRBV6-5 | CASRISESGIEAFF | TGTGCCAGCAGAATATCGGAGTCAGGGATTGAAGCTTTCTTT
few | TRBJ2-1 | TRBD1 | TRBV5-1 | CASSWTGSSYNEQFF | TGCGCCAGCAGCTGGACAGGGAGCTCCTACAATGAGCAGTTCTTC
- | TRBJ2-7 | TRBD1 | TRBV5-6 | CASSFWTGGNEQYF | TGTGCCAGCAGCTTTTGGACAGGGGGCAACGAGCAGTACTTC
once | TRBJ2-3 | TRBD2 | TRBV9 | CASSEPTSGDSTDTQYF | TGTGCCAGCAGCGAACCGACTAGCGGGGATTCTACAGATACGCAGTATTTT
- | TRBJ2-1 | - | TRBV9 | CASSVAQGRLSPYNEQFF | TGTGCCAGCAGCGTAGCACAAGGGCGGCTTAGCCCCTACAATGAGCAGTTCTTC
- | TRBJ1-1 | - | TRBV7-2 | CASSSPRIGEAFF | TGTGCCAGCAGCTCCCCACGAATAGGAGAAGCTTTCTTT
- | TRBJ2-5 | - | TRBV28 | CASSSGTRYQETQYF | TGTGCCAGCAGTTCCGGGACACGTTACCAAGAGACCCAGTACTTC
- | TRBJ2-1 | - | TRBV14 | CASSQGKYNEQFF | TGTGCCAGCAGCCAAGGGAAATACAATGAGCAGTTCTTC
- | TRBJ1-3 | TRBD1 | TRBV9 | CASSAGTVPGNIIYF | TGTGCCAGCAGTGCAGGGACAGTCCCTGGAAACATCATATATTTT
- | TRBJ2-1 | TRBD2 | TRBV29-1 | CSVAPLVAGGYNEQFF | TGCAGCGTAGCCCCCCTCGTTGCGGGAGGCTACAATGAGCAGTTCTTC
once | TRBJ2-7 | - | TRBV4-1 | CASSQGFATNYEQYF | TGCGCCAGCAGCCAGGGATTCGCTACCAACTACGAGCAGTACTTC
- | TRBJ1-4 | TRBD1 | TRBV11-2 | CASSSGQGGSEKLFF | TGTGCCAGCAGCTCCGGACAGGGAGGTTCTGAAAAACTGTTTTTT
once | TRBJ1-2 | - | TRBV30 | CAWSPRLGLLYGYTF | TGTGCCTGGAGCCCTCGCCTGGGCCTACTTTATGGCTACACCTTC
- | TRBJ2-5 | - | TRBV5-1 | CASSLAQETQYF | TGCGCCAGCAGCTTGGCCCAAGAGACCCAGTACTTC
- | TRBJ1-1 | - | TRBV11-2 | CASSLEGRMNTEAFF | TGTGCCAGCAGCTTAGAGGGCAGAATGAACACTGAAGCTTTCTTT
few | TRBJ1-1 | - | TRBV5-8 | CASSLWREGTEAFF | TGTGCCAGCAGCTTGTGGAGGGAGGGAACTGAAGCTTTCTTT